Below, 24 T cell receptor beta chains from the same sample are listed, as sequenced in a study of T-cell reconstitution after alpha-beta-depleted transplantation in children. Unique molecular identifiers tagged the TCRbeta library. TCRdb ran MiXCR on the PCR reads and lists one entry per CDR3 protein. Of 500,000 to 650,000 distinct CDR3 sequences listed, about an eighth are singletons. Sequencing used PBMCs, mostly from graft donor cells, obtained 180 days after TCRalphabeta/CD19-depleted stem cell transplant. The origin of the receptors is a female patient under 10 years old who had a stem cell transplant for aplastic anemia, so the T cells may come from the graft donor.

This clonotype was picked up many times. The V call is TRBV12-3 or TRBV12-4, the J call TRBJ2-1; D is possibly TRBD1 or TRBD2 (6 bases each). CDR3 length: 15 residues. V was clipped by 3 bases and J by 5 bases, with 14 bases between them. CDR3 bases: TGTGCCAGCAGTTTCGGCAGGGGAGGTAACAATGAGCAGTTCTTC. Residues: CASSFGRGGNNEQFF.

This clonotype has only a few counts. This rearrangement joins TRBV20-1 to TRBJ2-7; TRBD1 might be the D (6 bases). The CDR3 is 11 residues long. Germline CDR1 and CDR2: DFQATT and SNEGSKA (reference sequence). V lost 6 bases, J lost 6 bases, and 12 bases lay in between. The CDR3 loop is CSASGRGEQYV. CDR3 DNA sequence: TGCAGTGCCTCCGGCAGGGGCGAGCAGTACGTC.

The chain couples TRBV7-2 to TRBJ1-4; perhaps TRBD1 as D (5 bases). Trimming cost V 1 base and J 8 bases, with 14 bases left between them. Per germline, CDR1 SGHTA and CDR2 FQGNSA. This CDR3 has 15 amino acids. As DNA, the CDR3 is TGTGCCAGCAGCTTAGTTGCGTTGGGGGAAGAAAAACTGTTTTTT. Translation: CASSLVALGEEKLFF.

The chain has TRBV6-4 and TRBJ2-1; D possibly corresponds to TRBD2 (6 bases). This CDR3 spans 19 amino acids. Trimming left V 6 bases short and J 4 bases short, with 28 bases between. In germline, CDR1 is MRHNA, CDR2 SNTAGT. The CDR3 DNA sequence: TGTGCCAGCAGCCCTAGTTACATAGGTATTCTAGCGCCGTACAATGAGCAGTTCTTC. This translates into CASSPSYIGILAPYNEQFF.

This chain uses TRBV3-1 with TRBJ2-1; TRBD2 aligns across 8 bases. Germline V gene sequence: CDR1 LGHDT, CDR2 YNNKEL (reference sequence). The CDR3 spans 16 residues. V gave up 1 base and J gave up 8 bases; unmatched junction bases: 10. CDR3 sequence: CASSQGPAGVGHEQFF. In DNA form, the CDR3 reads TGTGCCAGCAGCCAAGGCCCAGCGGGAGTCGGCCATGAGCAGTTCTTC.

The J gene is TRBJ2-7, the V gene TRBV28; 8 bases are a match to TRBD1. Germline CDR1 and CDR2: MDHEN and SYDVKM. After removal of 5 bases from V and 7 bases from J, the junction contained 4 bases not matched to a gene. CDR3 size: 12 residues. The CDR3 coding sequence is TGTGCCAGCAGTCCCAGGGGGCCAGAGCAGTACTTC. It translates to CASSPRGPEQYF.

The rearrangement uses TRBV11-1 and TRBJ2-7; D perhaps matches TRBD2 (5 bases). CDR1 is SGHAT, CDR2 FQDESV, per germline (reference sequence). The CDR3 is made up of 18 amino acids. V lost 1 base and J lost 0, with 19 bases in between. In DNA form, the CDR3 reads TGTGCCAGCAGCTTAGACGGCGGACGGAGGTTGCGCTCCTACGAGCAGTACGTC. It translates to CASSLDGGRRLRSYEQYV.

This clonotype was counted many times. This chain links TRBV29-1 with TRBJ2-3, with 8 bases fitting TRBD1. The germline V gene has CDR1 SQVTM and CDR2 ANQGSEA. The trim removed 4 bases at V and 4 bases at J, leaving 10 bases unmatched. There are 15 residues in the CDR3. The CDR3 here is CSVGAYRGSADTQYF. CDR3 bases: TGCAGCGTTGGCGCCTACAGGGGGTCGGCAGATACGCAGTATTTT.

This chain joins TRBV10-3 and TRBJ2-3; D unclear. This CDR3 is built from 11 residues. The V end was cut by 9 bases, the J end by 6 bases, with 10 bases between. CDR1 and CDR2 (germline): ENHRY, SYGVKD. The CDR3 coding sequence is TGTGCCATATTACGGATGGATACGCAGTATTTT. Protein: CAILRMDTQYF.

There are a few counts of this clonotype. V is TRBV9 and J is TRBJ1-2; D ambiguous. The germline CDR1 and CDR2 sequences are SGDLS and YYNGEE. CDR3 length: 14 residues. Trimming removed 2 bases from V and 4 bases from J, with 12 bases in between. CDR3 sequence: CASSVRRDGYGYTF. The CDR3 DNA reads TGTGCCAGCAGCGTGCGAAGGGATGGCTATGGCTACACCTTC.

The table lists this clonotype with a few counts. The chain couples TRBV6-2 or TRBV6-3 to TRBJ1-1, with D possibly TRBD1 on 5 matching bases. This CDR3 has 15 residues. The germline V and J ends were trimmed by 6 bases and 0 bases, with 14 bases remaining between them. Germline lookup yields CDR1 MNHEY and CDR2 SVGEGT. In DNA, the CDR3 is TGTGCCAGCAGAAGATTCCAGGGCTTGAACACTGAAGCTTTCTTT. Its translation: CASRRFQGLNTEAFF.

This clonotype was recorded at least ten times. V gene TRBV7-8 combines with J gene TRBJ2-7; 8 positions match TRBD1. CDR3 length: 13 amino acids. CDR1 is SGHVS, CDR2 FQNEAQ, per germline. V shed 3 bases, J shed 3 bases, and the junction held 1 base outside the gene matches. The CDR3 nucleotides are TGTGCCAGCAGCTTCGACAGGGGCTACGAGCAGTACTTC. Amino acid sequence: CASSFDRGYEQYF.

In its sample, this clonotype was seen a few times. The chain combines TRBV5-5 with TRBJ1-2; D is uncertain. In germline, CDR1 is SGHKS, CDR2 YYEKEE (reference sequence). With 4 bases removed from V and 10 bases from J, the gap between germline ends came to 11 bases. The CDR3 has 11 amino acids. The CDR3 DNA reads TGTGCCAGCAGCAACCCCCAGCACTACACCTTC. Its protein is CASSNPQHYTF.

This clonotype occurred a few times. This chain links TRBV15 with TRBJ1-6, with unresolved D. CDR3 length: 18 residues. Trimming took off 0 bases at V and 4 bases at J, with 16 bases between the two ends. The germline CDR1 and CDR2 sequences are LNHNV and YYDKDF (reference sequence). DNA for the CDR3: TGTGCCACCAGCAGAGATCGAAAAGGAGGACCGTATAATTCACCCCTCCACTTT. Protein: CATSRDRKGGPYNSPLHF.

The genes are TRBV7-9 and TRBJ1-4; 9 bases fit TRBD1. Losses at the gene ends were 1 base for V and 5 bases for J; bases not matched to a gene: 5. CDR1 SEHNR and CDR2 FQNEAQ come from the germline V gene (reference sequence). The CDR3 is 16 residues long. CDR3 in amino acids: CASSLGGTGSNEKLFF. The CDR3 DNA follows: TGTGCCAGCAGCTTAGGAGGGACAGGGTCCAATGAAAAACTGTTTTTT.

This rearrangement joins TRBV24-1 to TRBJ2-2; D ambiguous. This CDR3 comprises 12 residues. The germline V and J ends were trimmed by 12 bases and 1 base, with 8 bases remaining between them. The germline CDR1 and CDR2 sequences are KGHDR and SFDVKD. The CDR3 nucleotides read TGTGCCGGCGGACGGAACACCGGGGAGCTGTTTTTT. It yields the protein CAGGRNTGELFF.

This clonotype has only a few counts. The genes are TRBV7-9 and TRBJ1-4; D call uncertain. Germline V gene lookup returns CDR1 SEHNR and CDR2 FQNEAQ (reference sequence). Trimming pared 5 bases from V and 8 bases from J, leaving 9 bases between. The CDR3 is 12 residues long. The CDR3 sequence is CASSMGEEKLFF. As DNA, the CDR3 is TGTGCCAGCAGCATGGGAGAGGAAAAACTGTTTTTT.

The rearrangement uses TRBV7-9 and TRBJ2-3, with D unclear. CDR1 SEHNR and CDR2 FQNEAQ come from the germline V gene (reference sequence). The ends were cut back, 5 bases at V and 6 bases at J, with 24 bases in the middle. The CDR3 is 17 residues long. The CDR3 coding sequence is TGTGCCAGCAGCCTTGCCCAGACCACGCTAGTCGCCGATACGCAGTATTTT. Its translation: CASSLAQTTLVADTQYF.

There are a few counts of this clonotype. V gene TRBV20-1 combines with J gene TRBJ1-6; a possible D gene is TRBD1 (6 bases). Trimming stripped 4 bases from V and 0 bases from J, with 19 bases between. Per germline, CDR1 DFQATT and CDR2 SNEGSKA (reference sequence). This CDR3 is built from 18 residues. This chain's CDR3 is CSATPGYRDSSYNSPLHF. CDR3 DNA sequence: TGCAGTGCTACTCCCGGGTACAGGGATAGCTCCTATAATTCACCCCTCCACTTT.

The chain joins TRBV28 to TRBJ2-7; 11 nucleotides match TRBD1. With 10 bases clipped from V and 1 base from J, the junction kept 3 bases outside the gene matches. Germline lookup yields CDR1 MDHEN and CDR2 SYDVKM. The CDR3 extends over 13 amino acids. The CDR3 coding sequence is TGTGCCACTGGGACAGGGGGGTCCTACGAGCAGTACTTC. Its translation: CATGTGGSYEQYF. Full variable domain (missing parts from reference TRBV28 and TRBJ2-7): DVKVTQSSRYLVKRTGEKVFLECVQDMDHENMFWYRQDPGLGLRLIYFSYDVKMKEKGDIPEGYSVSREKKERFSLILESASTNQTSMYLCATGTGGSYEQYFGPGTRLTVT.

This clonotype was counted at least ten times. The J gene is TRBJ2-1, the V gene TRBV10-3, with TRBD2 matching 7 bases. The V gene end was trimmed by 4 bases and the J gene end by 2 bases; junction bases not matched to a gene: 2. The CDR3 has 14 residues. Germline V gene sequence: CDR1 ENHRY, CDR2 SYGVKD. CDR3 bases: TGTGCCATCAGTGGGAGCGGGACCTACAATGAGCAGTTCTTC. Translated, it gives CAISGSGTYNEQFF.

In its sample, this clonotype was seen many times. The chain has TRBV18 and TRBJ2-3, with D unclear. V lost 1 base and J 0 bases, leaving 11 bases between the germline ends. The CDR3 is 16 residues long. CDR1 and CDR2 (germline): KGHSH, LQKENI. In nucleotides, the CDR3 is TGTGCCAGCTCACCACTCGAGATTCTCAGCACAGATACGCAGTATTTT. It translates to CASSPLEILSTDTQYF.

This clonotype was counted a few times. This chain connects TRBV15 to TRBJ2-7, with D uncertain. Trimming took off 0 bases at V and 3 bases at J, with 12 bases between the two ends. Per germline, CDR1 LNHNV and CDR2 YYDKDF (reference sequence). The CDR3 length is 15 residues. The chain's CDR3 is CATSRDLDVLYEQYV. The DNA for the CDR3 is TGTGCCACCAGCAGAGATCTTGACGTGCTCTACGAGCAGTACGTC.

The chain is built from TRBV6-5 and TRBJ2-1, with D unclear. CDR1 is MNHEY and CDR2 is SVGAGI in the germline V gene. CDR3 length: 15 amino acids. The germline V and J ends were trimmed by 0 bases and 4 bases, with 10 bases remaining between them. CDR3 DNA: TGTGCCAGCAGTTACTCGACCCTTAAGTACAATGAGCAGTTCTTC. Protein sequence: CASSYSTLKYNEQFF.